One and the same sample provided the 31 T cell receptor beta chains below, sequenced in a study of shared T cell receptors in the human thymus. Sequencing was performed with immunoSEQ multiplex PCR; in TCRdb, only in-frame clones are kept and a portion is missing. This sample has 600,000 or so clones; about 87% occur once, and the top ten carry 0.009% to 0.0095%. These data were also filed under a second study, of human thymus T cells.

Sequencing was done on a sample of thymocytes. All receptors derive from a boy less than two years old with a congenital heart defect.

The chain links TRBV6-1 to TRBJ2-2, with TRBD1 matching over 8 bases. The germline gives CDR1 MNHNS, CDR2 SASEGT. Trimming at V came to 11 bases and at J to 4 bases, leaving 6 bases not matched to a gene. This CDR3 is 13 amino acids long. The CDR3 is CAGLTGATGELFF. The CDR3 nucleotides are TGTGCCGGGTTGACAGGGGCCACCGGGGAGCTGTTTTTT.

V gene TRBV20-1 combines with J gene TRBJ2-1; D not certain. V was shortened by 0 bases and J by 15 bases, with 6 bases between the two germline ends. The CDR3 length is 9 residues. CDR1 is DFQATT and CDR2 is SNEGSKA in the germline V gene (reference sequence). CDR3 coding DNA: TGCAGTGCTAGAGAAGCCCCGTTCTTC. Translating gives CSAREAPFF.

The chain recombines TRBV6-4 with TRBJ1-5; D ambiguous. Trimming left V 10 bases short and J 6 bases short, with 19 bases between. Germline V CDR1 and CDR2: MRHNA, SNTAGT. The CDR3 is 14 amino acids. CDR3 sequence: CATSPFGGAQPQHF. CDR3 nucleotides: TGTGCCACCTCTCCGTTTGGAGGTGCTCAGCCCCAGCATTTT.

J is TRBJ1-1 and V is TRBV10-1; D perhaps matches TRBD1 (5 bases). The V gene lost 2 bases and the J gene lost 5 bases, with 15 bases spanning the gap. Looked up from germline, CDR1 is WNHNN and CDR2 is SYGVQD (reference sequence). The length of the CDR3 is 15 residues. The CDR3 DNA follows: TGCGCCAGCAGTGAGAACAGGTTCGGAAGAACTGAAGCTTTCTTT. Protein: CASSENRFGRTEAFF.

The CDR3 bases are TGCGCCAGCAGCCAAGGTGGAAGGCCTCTTACGACATCTGAAGCTTTCTTT. Translated: CASSQGGRPLTTSEAFF. This chain joins TRBV4-3 and TRBJ1-1; D remains ambiguous. Germline values: CDR1 LGHNA, CDR2 YSLEER. Trimming removed 1 base from V and 6 bases from J, with 21 bases in between. CDR3 length: 17 amino acids.

This chain joins TRBV9 and TRBJ2-2; maybe TRBD2 (6 bases). CDR3 size: 17 residues. Germline CDR1 SGDLS, CDR2 YYNGEE. V dropped 1 base and J dropped 1 base, with 14 bases sitting between them. CDR3 region: CASSVWGRTRNTGELFF. The CDR3, as DNA: TGTGCCAGCAGCGTATGGGGGAGGACACGGAACACCGGGGAGCTGTTTTTT.

The CDR3 region has the DNA TGTGCCAGCAGTTTGGGGCAGACCGCTGGAAACACCATATATTTT. Translating gives CASSLGQTAGNTIYF. This sequence joins TRBV28 and TRBJ1-3; D possibly corresponds to TRBD1 (5 bases). From germline, CDR1 is MDHEN and CDR2 SYDVKM. There are 15 residues in the CDR3. Trimming stripped 3 bases from V and 2 bases from J, with 11 bases between.

The chain couples TRBV4-1 to TRBJ2-1, with 7 positions matching TRBD2. CDR1 is MGHRA and CDR2 is YSYEKL in the germline V gene. The CDR3 runs 13 residues. Trimming cost V 2 bases and J 8 bases; bases outside gene matches: 3. The CDR3 protein is CASSQMGGDEQFF. Here the CDR3 DNA reads TGCGCCAGCAGCCAAATGGGAGGGGATGAGCAGTTCTTC.

CDR3 DNA: TGTGCCAGCAGCTTGGCCGGGACAGATCAAGAGACCCAGTACTTC. Translating gives CASSLAGTDQETQYF. The chain employs TRBV5-4 and TRBJ2-5; TRBD1 matches at 7 bases. Germline loops: CDR1 SGHNT, CDR2 YYREEE (reference sequence). The CDR3 is made up of 15 amino acids. Trimming at V came to 0 bases and at J to 2 bases, leaving 4 bases not matched to a gene.

This chain joins TRBV15 and TRBJ2-5; D unresolved. This CDR3 contains 14 residues. With 0 bases removed from V and 1 base from J, the gap between germline ends came to 6 bases. From germline, CDR1 is LNHNV and CDR2 YYDKDF (reference sequence). In DNA form, the CDR3 reads TGTGCCACCAGCAGAGAGACTGTCCAAGAGACCCAGTACTTC. Protein: CATSRETVQETQYF.

The V and J genes are TRBV5-4 and TRBJ1-2, with a possible D match to TRBD1 (5 bases). The CDR3 is 16 amino acids. Deletions cut 1 base from V and 6 bases from J, with 19 bases between. Germline V CDR1 and CDR2: SGHNT, YYREEE (reference sequence). The DNA of the CDR3 is TGTGCCAGCAGCTTGCACAATGGTCCAGGGATGGATGGCTACACCTTC. This codes for CASSLHNGPGMDGYTF.

V usage is TRBV6-1 and J usage is TRBJ1-1; D perhaps matches TRBD1 (6 bases). The CDR3 runs to 13 residues. Between the trimmed V and J ends, which lost 5 bases and 6 bases, there was a span of 13 bases. Germline V gives CDR1 MNHNS, CDR2 SASEGT. CDR3 protein: CASSRDTYAEAFF. CDR3 bases: TGTGCCAGCAGTCGGGACACGTACGCTGAAGCTTTCTTT.

The V call is TRBV29-1, the J call TRBJ1-1, with D perhaps TRBD1 (5 bases). Germline values: CDR1 SQVTM, CDR2 ANQGSEA. This CDR3 has 13 residues. The ends were cut back, 6 bases at V and 4 bases at J, with 15 bases in the middle. The CDR3 is CSVISTGVTEAFF. CDR3 bases: TGCAGCGTCATATCTACAGGTGTCACTGAAGCTTTCTTT.

The chain's CDR3 is CASSEYIGRTDTQYF. CDR3 in DNA: TGTGCCAGCAGTGAATATATCGGGAGGACAGATACGCAGTATTTT. The gene calls are TRBV25-1 and TRBJ2-3; 7 nucleotides line up with TRBD2. V dropped 0 bases and J dropped 3; count of bases not matched to a gene: 3. The CDR3 is 15 amino acids. CDR1 and CDR2 from the germline V gene are MGHDK and SYGVNS.

The rearrangement links TRBV7-8 to TRBJ1-2; 10 bases line up with TRBD1. The CDR3 covers 18 residues. V shed 5 bases and J 5 bases; nucleotides not matched to a gene: 17. CDR1 is SGHVS and CDR2 is FQNEAQ in the germline V gene. For the CDR3, the DNA is TGTGCCAGCAGCGCAGCGACAGGGGGCGAGCATTCCCAATATGGCTACACCTTC. This gives the protein CASSAATGGEHSQYGYTF.

This clone was observed once. The chain is built from TRBV28 and TRBJ1-2; D perhaps matches TRBD1 (5 bases). Germline V lookup: CDR1 MDHEN, CDR2 SYDVKM. V was cut by 7 bases and J by 7 bases, with 19 bases left in between. The CDR3 extends over 14 amino acids. The CDR3: CASTPRGSPLGYTF. The DNA for the CDR3 is TGTGCCAGCACCCCCCGGGGGTCCCCCCTTGGCTACACCTTC.

The chain carries TRBV28 and TRBJ1-1, with TRBD1 as a possible D gene (5 bases). Trimming pared 10 bases from V and 8 bases from J, leaving 14 bases between. This CDR3 has 11 amino acids. Germline values: CDR1 MDHEN, CDR2 SYDVKM. CDR3 nucleotide sequence: TGTGCCACAAGGGGTTCAAGCGAAGCTTTCTTT. Translated, it gives CATRGSSEAFF.

The chain combines TRBV4-2 with TRBJ1-5; 8 bases align to TRBD1. The junction had 13 bases not matched to a gene; V was cut back by 1 base and J by 2 bases. Germline V gene sequence: CDR1 LGHNA, CDR2 YNFKEQ. CDR3 length: 19 residues. The CDR3 loop reads CASSQGQGSVTRGNQPQHF. The DNA of the CDR3 is TGTGCCAGCAGCCAAGGACAGGGGAGTGTCACGCGAGGCAATCAGCCCCAGCATTTT.

J is TRBJ2-3 and V is TRBV28; 8 bases align to TRBD1. The length of the CDR3 is 14 residues. The J segment lost 5 bases and the V segment lost 6 bases, leaving 7 bases of the junction unmatched. Germline CDR1 reads MDHEN; CDR2 reads SYDVKM. The CDR3 DNA reads as TGTGCCAGCAGCTCGGACAGGGATGGAGATACGCAGTATTTT. Amino acids: CASSSDRDGDTQYF. Complete variable domain (other parts from reference TRBV28 and TRBJ2-3): DVKVTQSSRYLVKRTGEKVFLECVQDMDHENMFWYRQDPGLGLRLIYFSYDVKMKEKGDIPEGYSVSREKKERFSLILESASTNQTSMYLCASSSDRDGDTQYFGPGTRLTVL.

The chain has TRBV6-5 and TRBJ2-7, with 10 bases aligning to TRBD1. V lost 3 bases to trimming and J lost 5 bases; unmatched junction nucleotides: 7. Germline assignment: CDR1 MNHEY and CDR2 SVGAGI. The CDR3 is made up of 15 amino acids. Written as DNA, the CDR3 is TGTGCCAGCAGTTATTCCCCTGACAGGGGGCACGAGCAGTACTTC. It yields the protein CASSYSPDRGHEQYF.

V usage is TRBV25-1 and J usage is TRBJ2-1; D gene unclear. The V end lost 11 bases, the J end lost 5 bases, and 13 bases lay between the germline ends. This CDR3 is 12 amino acids long. Germline lookup yields CDR1 MGHDK and CDR2 SYGVNS. Written as DNA, the CDR3 is TGTGCCTCACGAAGCGAGGACAATGAGCAGTTCTTC. Its translation: CASRSEDNEQFF.

The V gene is TRBV18, the J gene TRBJ2-7, with 9 nucleotides matching TRBD2. This CDR3 is 18 amino acids long. With V trimmed by 3 bases and J by 4 bases, 16 bases remained unmatched. In germline, CDR1 is KGHSH, CDR2 LQKENI. CDR3 protein: CASSPRISGSGGSYEQYF. Written as DNA, the CDR3 is TGTGCCAGCTCACCGAGGATTAGCGGGAGTGGGGGAAGTTACGAGCAGTACTTC.

J is TRBJ2-7 and V is TRBV2, with D perhaps TRBD1 (5 bases). V gave up 10 bases and J gave up 2 bases, with 21 bases separating them. The CDR3 has 15 amino acids. The V gene's germline CDR1 is SNHLY and CDR2 FYNNEI. The CDR3 is CATNPPTDTAYEQYF. DNA for the CDR3: TGTGCCACCAATCCACCGACAGACACGGCCTACGAGCAGTACTTC.

The chain uses TRBV4-3 and TRBJ2-5; 9 bases agree with TRBD1. Germline assignment: CDR1 LGHNA and CDR2 YSLEER. The CDR3 length is 18 residues. V trimming: 1 base; J trimming: 5 bases; junction bases outside the gene matches: 14. The CDR3 DNA sequence: TGCGCCAGCAGCCAAGCTACAGGGGGCCCTGTCTGGGGGGAGACCCAGTACTTC. Its translation is CASSQATGGPVWGETQYF.

The V gene is TRBV5-1, the J gene TRBJ2-6, with 8 positions matching TRBD1. The CDR3 totals 16 residues. From germline, CDR1 is SGHRS and CDR2 YFSETQ. V lost 4 bases, J lost 0 bases, and 3 bases stayed unmatched. The CDR3 nucleotides are TGCGCCAGCAGCCGGGACAGGACCTCTGGGGCCAACGTCCTGACTTTC. Protein product: CASSRDRTSGANVLTF.

The CDR3 loop is CASKPQGALVHEQYF. The CDR3 nucleotides read TGTGCCAGCAAGCCACAGGGGGCCCTCGTCCACGAGCAGTACTTC. V is TRBV6-6 and J is TRBJ2-7, with TRBD1 matching 9 bases. This CDR3 is 15 amino acids long. Trimming removed 7 bases from V and 5 bases from J; junction bases left unmatched: 12. The germline CDR1 and CDR2 sequences are MNHNY and SVGAGI (reference sequence).

V is TRBV7-9 and J is TRBJ2-3; 10 positions agree with TRBD1. In germline, CDR1 is SEHNR, CDR2 FQNEAQ (reference sequence). V lost 4 bases and J lost 3; bases outside the gene matches: 13. The CDR3 covers 18 residues. CDR3 protein: CASSSAQVVGQGTDTQYF. CDR3 bases: TGTGCCAGCAGCTCCGCCCAAGTTGTGGGACAGGGGACAGATACGCAGTATTTT. Based on the CDR3 plus reference TRBV7-9 and TRBJ2-3, the full variable domain is DTGVSQNPRHKITKRGQNVTFRCDPISEHNRLYWYRQTLGQGPEFLTYFQNEAQLEKSRLLSDRFSAERPKGSFSTLEIQRTEQGDSAMYLCASSSAQVVGQGTDTQYFGPGTRLTVL.

V and J are TRBV29-1 and TRBJ1-1; no clear D gene. CDR3 length equals 16 residues. The V end lost 0 bases, the J end lost 0 bases, and 14 bases lay between the germline ends. The germline gives CDR1 SQVTM, CDR2 ANQGSEA. Here the CDR3 reads CSVEDLGGSMNTEAFF. The CDR3, as DNA: TGCAGCGTTGAAGATCTAGGAGGTTCGATGAACACTGAAGCTTTCTTT.

The V gene is TRBV15, the J gene TRBJ1-2; D is undetermined. Germline CDR1 LNHNV, CDR2 YYDKDF (reference sequence). The germline V and J ends were trimmed by 2 bases and 5 bases, with 9 bases remaining between them. The length of the CDR3 is 13 residues. CDR3 DNA: TGTGCCACCAGCAGACTGTCGGAGTATGGCTACACCTTC. Protein: CATSRLSEYGYTF.

The chain has TRBV15 and TRBJ2-5, with TRBD2 as a possible D gene (5 bases). The end of the DNA fits TRBJ2-7 better, so the J call may be wrong. CDR3 length: 15 amino acids. Germline-derived CDR1 and CDR2 are LNHNV and YYDKDF (reference sequence). The CDR3 DNA reads TGTGCCACCAGCGTTAGCGCCGGGATGGGCCTCGAGCAGTACTTC. This codes for CATSVSAGMGLEQYF.

The chain joins TRBV27 to TRBJ1-2, with D perhaps matching TRBD1 (6 bases). Trimming left V 5 bases short and J 8 bases short, with 21 bases between. The CDR3 covers 15 residues. From germline, CDR1 is MNHEY and CDR2 SMNVEV (reference sequence). This CDR3 reads CASSAMRGARRGYTF. In nucleotides, the CDR3 is TGTGCCAGCAGTGCAATGCGGGGGGCAAGACGGGGCTACACCTTC.